Below are 14 T cell receptor beta chains sequenced from a single sample in a study of T cell responses to AZD1222 COVID-19 vaccine. Sequenced by immunoSEQ multiplex PCR; TCRdb stores in-frame clones only, minus some. The sample records some 90,000 clones, roughly nine tenths being singletons. This material consisted of peripheral blood, taken 28 days after the second AZD1222 dose. Source of these receptors: an adult who received the AZD1222 COVID-19 vaccine.

This clone was recorded at least ten times. V gene TRBV9 combines with J gene TRBJ2-5; D is uncertain. The CDR3 is made up of 14 amino acids. The germline V gene has CDR1 SGDLS and CDR2 YYNGEE. Between the trimmed V and J ends, which lost 3 bases and 7 bases, there was a span of 16 bases. Here the CDR3 DNA reads TGTGCCAGCAGCGCAGGCCTACCCTCAAGGACCCAGTACTTC. Translating it yields CASSAGLPSRTQYF.

This clone was found once. This rearrangement joins TRBV3-1 (or the pseudogene TRBV3-2) to TRBJ1-3; D is perhaps TRBD1 (5 bases). The CDR3 is 15 amino acids. V was shortened by 3 bases and J by 0 bases, with 9 bases between the two germline ends. Germline values: CDR1 LGHDT, CDR2 YNNKEL (reference sequence). The CDR3 here is CASSQTALSGNTIYF. CDR3 in DNA: TGTGCCAGCAGCCAGACAGCCCTCTCTGGAAACACCATATATTTT.

The chain combines TRBV11-2 with TRBJ2-7; TRBD2 aligns across 12 bases. V lost 5 bases, J lost 4 bases, and 6 bases stayed unmatched. Germline V gene lookup returns CDR1 SGHAT and CDR2 FQNNGV. This CDR3 has 15 amino acids. The CDR3, as DNA: TGTGCCAGCAGCCCAACCGGGACTAGCGGGTACGAGCAGTACTTC. The encoded protein is CASSPTGTSGYEQYF.

The gene calls are TRBV2 and TRBJ1-5; D is possibly TRBD1 (6 bases). Trimming removed 4 bases from V and 3 bases from J, with 10 bases in between. Germline values: CDR1 SNHLY, CDR2 FYNNEI. The CDR3 has 14 amino acids. Here the CDR3 reads CASSAGDNNQPQHF. The CDR3 nucleotides are TGTGCCAGCAGTGCAGGGGACAACAATCAGCCCCAGCATTTT.

The gene calls are TRBV5-6 and TRBJ2-3; maybe TRBD1 (5 bases). The CDR3 sequence is 15 residues long. Trimming removed 1 base from V and 3 bases from J, with 12 bases in between. Per the germline V gene, CDR1 is SGHDT and CDR2 is YYEEEE. The CDR3 sequence is CASSLFQGTTDTQYF. The CDR3 DNA follows: TGTGCCAGCAGCTTGTTCCAGGGAACTACAGATACGCAGTATTTT.

The gene calls are TRBV4-1 and TRBJ2-5, with 8 bases lining up with TRBD2. Germline V CDR1 and CDR2: MGHRA, YSYEKL. The CDR3 is made up of 15 amino acids. J was trimmed by 1 base and V by 2 bases; bases with no gene match: 3. CDR3 in DNA: TGCGCCAGCAGCCAACTACGGGGGGGCCAAGAGACCCAGTACTTC. This sequence encodes CASSQLRGGQETQYF.

The chain recombines TRBV5-1 with TRBJ2-1, with 7 bases identical to TRBD1. The CDR3 length is 14 residues. The ends lost 2 bases at V and 5 bases at J; junction bases unmatched: 4. Germline V gene sequence: CDR1 SGHRS, CDR2 YFSETQ. In DNA, the CDR3 is TGCGCCAGCAGCTTCCGGGACAGCAACAATGAGCAGTTCTTC. Amino acids: CASSFRDSNNEQFF.

The rearrangement links TRBV9 to TRBJ2-2; D is unclear. The V and J ends lost 4 bases and 0 bases respectively, with 10 bases between them. CDR3 length equals 15 residues. Germline-derived CDR1 and CDR2 are SGDLS and YYNGEE. The CDR3 sequence: CASSPRRTNTGELFF. CDR3 sequence (DNA): TGTGCCAGCAGCCCCCGGCGGACGAACACCGGGGAGCTGTTTTTT.

The chain carries TRBV18 and TRBJ2-5; 8 bases align to TRBD2. The CDR3 spans 15 residues. CDR1 KGHSH and CDR2 LQKENI come from the germline V gene. V lost 1 base and J lost 5; bases outside the gene matches: 6. The CDR3 DNA reads TGTGCCAGCTCACCACTGGTGAGCGGGGGCGAGACCCAGTACTTC. Its translation: CASSPLVSGGETQYF.

The rearrangement uses TRBV18 and TRBJ2-7; no definite D call. Trimming took 2 bases from V and 2 from J, leaving 7 bases between them. Germline CDR1 KGHSH, CDR2 LQKENI. This CDR3 region has 13 residues. CDR3 DNA: TGTGCCAGCTCACCAGCCAGGACCTACGAGCAGTACTTC. This sequence encodes CASSPARTYEQYF.

The CDR3 DNA sequence: TGTGCCAGCACCCTGGAGCGGGGAACCTACAATGAGCAGTTCTTC. Its protein product is CASTLERGTYNEQFF. The gene calls are TRBV5-5 and TRBJ2-1; 7 bases map to TRBD2. Germline V CDR1 and CDR2: SGHKS, YYEKEE (reference sequence). V shed 6 bases, J shed 2 bases, and the junction held 8 bases outside the gene matches. The CDR3 has 15 amino acids.

The chain links TRBV29-1 to TRBJ1-1; the D is unclear. Per the germline V gene, CDR1 is SQVTM and CDR2 is ANQGSEA. The CDR3 has 12 residues. V was clipped by 6 bases and J by 4 bases, with 12 bases between them. CDR3 protein: CSVNGVITEAFF. CDR3 nucleotides: TGCAGCGTAAACGGGGTTATCACTGAAGCTTTCTTT.

This sequence joins TRBV6-1 and TRBJ2-3; a weak D match, TRBD2 (5 bases). This CDR3 is 15 amino acids long. Trimming removed 0 bases at V and 4 bases at J, with 11 bases between. Germline V gene sequence: CDR1 MNHNS, CDR2 SASEGT. The CDR3 bases are TGTGCCAGCAGTGAAGCGCTAGGAGGACCAGATACGCAGTATTTT. Translating gives CASSEALGGPDTQYF.

V gene TRBV4-1 combines with J gene TRBJ1-1; 7 nucleotides line up with TRBD1. The CDR3 totals 15 residues. V shed 0 bases and J 4 bases; nucleotides not matched to a gene: 5. Looked up from germline, CDR1 is MGHRA and CDR2 is YSYEKL. CDR3 nucleotide sequence: TGCGCCAGCAGCCAAGAAGCAGGGGGGGCCACTGAAGCTTTCTTT. It encodes CASSQEAGGATEAFF.